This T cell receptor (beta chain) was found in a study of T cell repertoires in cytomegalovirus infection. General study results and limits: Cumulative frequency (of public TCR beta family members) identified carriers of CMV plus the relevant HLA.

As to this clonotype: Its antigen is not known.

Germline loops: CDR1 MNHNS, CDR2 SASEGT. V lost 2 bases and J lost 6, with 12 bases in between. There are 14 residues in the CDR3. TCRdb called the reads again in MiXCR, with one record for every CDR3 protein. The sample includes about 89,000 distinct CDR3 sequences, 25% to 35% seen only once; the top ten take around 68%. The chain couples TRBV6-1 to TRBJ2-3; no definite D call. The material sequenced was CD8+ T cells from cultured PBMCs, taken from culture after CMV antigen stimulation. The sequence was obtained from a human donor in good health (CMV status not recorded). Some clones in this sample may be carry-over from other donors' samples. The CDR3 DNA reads TGTGCCAGCAGTGAACTGGGGTCCGGGGATACGCAGTATTTT. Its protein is CASSELGSGDTQYF.